A selection of T cell receptor beta chains follows, all from one sample in a study of monozygotic twins with inflammatory bowel disease. After re-calling the 5' RACE reads, TCRdb lists one entry per CDR3 protein, DNA absent. The listing contains 300,000 to 400,000 distinct CDR3 sequences. The material sequenced was blood. The source of these receptors is a human donor with ulcerative colitis or Crohn's disease, or a healthy co-twin of an affected twin (not recorded which). CDR3s include the opening cysteine and the closing phenylalanine or tryptophan. Each record gives: V gene, J gene, CDR3 protein.

>TRBV7-2|TRBJ1-2
CASGGTAIGSYTF
>TRBV5-1|TRBJ2-5
CASSFGTSGSKETQYF
>TRBV5-1|TRBJ2-7
CASSIGGSGQYF
>TRBV4-1|TRBJ2-3
CASSQELAVTDTQYF
>TRBV19|TRBJ2-2
CASSIDFTTGELFF
>TRBV20-1|TRBJ1-6
CSAENRDSRQTPLHF
>TRBV5-4|TRBJ2-2
CASSLGTLGAGELFF
>TRBV7-8|TRBJ1-2
CASSLGSYYGYTF
>TRBV5-1|TRBJ1-6
CASSEDPYNSPLHF
>TRBV5-6|TRBJ1-6
CASSFLAPEGSSPLHF
>TRBV7-9|TRBJ1-2
CASTPADYGYTF
>TRBV7-8|TRBJ1-5
CASSLSGGLRNQPQHF
>TRBV5-1|TRBJ2-1
CASSGPGQGYNEQFF
>TRBV12-3/TRBV12-4|TRBJ2-7
CASSPEDRFPYEQYF
>TRBV29-1|TRBJ1-2
CSVPRGIGNYGYTF
>TRBV18|TRBJ2-2
CASSPETYTGELFF
>TRBV19|TRBJ2-7
CASGFGPYEQYF
>TRBV20-1|TRBJ2-7
CSARDLGGVWTYEQYF
>TRBV7-8|TRBJ2-7
CASSLDRDRVYEQYF
>TRBV29-1|TRBJ2-2
CSALATGELFF
>TRBV12-3/TRBV12-4|TRBJ1-6
CASSSYRDRGLHSPLHF
>TRBV15|TRBJ2-7
CATSRDSLGRERSYEQYF
>TRBV11-2|TRBJ1-6
CASSLGLPRSSYNSPLHF
>TRBV5-6|TRBJ2-2
CASSLGQKITGELFF
>TRBV10-2|TRBJ2-5
CASRLAGGRQETQYF
>TRBV27|TRBJ2-1
CASQTLGSSYNEQFF
>TRBV20-1|TRBJ2-7
CSARDRLAATYEQYF
>TRBV7-2|TRBJ2-7
CASSFSRGHEQYF
>TRBV20-1|TRBJ1-6
CSASPDRTVGNSPLHF